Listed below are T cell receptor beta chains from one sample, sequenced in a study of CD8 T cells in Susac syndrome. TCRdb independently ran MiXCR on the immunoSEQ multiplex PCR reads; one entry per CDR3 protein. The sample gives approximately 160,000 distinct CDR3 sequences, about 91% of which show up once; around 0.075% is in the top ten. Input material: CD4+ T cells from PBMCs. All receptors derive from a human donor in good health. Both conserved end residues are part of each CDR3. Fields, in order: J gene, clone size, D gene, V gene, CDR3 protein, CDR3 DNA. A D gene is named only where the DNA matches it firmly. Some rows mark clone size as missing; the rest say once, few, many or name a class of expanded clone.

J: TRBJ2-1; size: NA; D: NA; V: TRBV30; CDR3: CAWSVLDERQFF; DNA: TGTGCCTGGAGTGTACTCGATGAAAGGCAGTTCTTC
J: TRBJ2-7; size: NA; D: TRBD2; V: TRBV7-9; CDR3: CASSPEGVAGISSYEQYF; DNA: TGTGCCAGCAGCCCCGAAGGGGTAGCGGGTATAAGCTCCTACGAGCAGTACTTC
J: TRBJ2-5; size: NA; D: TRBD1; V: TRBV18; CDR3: CASSPGPGTGQETQYF; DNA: TGTGCCAGCTCACCAGGGCCCGGGACAGGGCAAGAGACCCAGTACTTC
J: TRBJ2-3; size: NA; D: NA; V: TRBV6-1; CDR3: CASIEGASTDTQYF; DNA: TGTGCCAGCATAGAGGGCGCAAGCACAGATACGCAGTATTTT
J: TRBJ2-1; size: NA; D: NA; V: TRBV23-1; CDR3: CASSQSGGYNEQFF; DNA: TGCGCCAGCAGTCAAAGCGGCGGATACAATGAGCAGTTCTTC
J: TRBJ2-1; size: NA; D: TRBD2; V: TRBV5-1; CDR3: CASSQGLADYNEQFF; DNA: TGCGCCAGCAGTCAAGGGCTAGCGGATTACAATGAGCAGTTCTTC
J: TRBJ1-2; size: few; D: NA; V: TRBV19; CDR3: CASRGANYGYTF; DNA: TGTGCCTCTAGAGGCGCTAACTATGGCTACACCTTC
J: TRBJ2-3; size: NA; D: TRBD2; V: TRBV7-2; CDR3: CASSPSGGTDTQYF; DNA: TGTGCCAGCAGCCCAAGCGGGGGCACAGATACGCAGTATTTT
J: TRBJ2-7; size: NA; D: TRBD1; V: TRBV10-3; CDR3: CAISPARTGPRSYEQYF; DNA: TGTGCCATCAGTCCTGCCCGGACAGGGCCCCGCTCCTACGAGCAGTACTTC
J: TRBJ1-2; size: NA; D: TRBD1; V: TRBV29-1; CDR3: CSVTRDRGLYGYTF; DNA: TGCAGCGTTACCCGGGACAGGGGGCTCTATGGCTACACCTTC
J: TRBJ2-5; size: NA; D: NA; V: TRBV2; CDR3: CASRRGVQETQYF; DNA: TGTGCCAGCAGACGGGGTGTCCAAGAGACCCAGTACTTC
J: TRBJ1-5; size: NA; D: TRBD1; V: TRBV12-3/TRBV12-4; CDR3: CASRDRVSNQPQHF; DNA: TGTGCCAGCAGGGACAGGGTAAGCAATCAGCCCCAGCATTTT
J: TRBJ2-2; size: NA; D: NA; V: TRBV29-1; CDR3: CSVEGENTGELFF; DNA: TGCAGCGTTGAAGGAGAGAACACCGGGGAGCTGTTTTTT
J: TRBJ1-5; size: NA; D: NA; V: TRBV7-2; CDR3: CASSFWGNQPQHF; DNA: TGTGCCAGCAGCTTCTGGGGCAATCAGCCCCAGCATTTT
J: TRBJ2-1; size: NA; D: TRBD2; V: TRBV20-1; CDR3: CSARRLAGGIYNEQFF; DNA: TGCAGTGCTAGAAGACTAGCGGGAGGGATTTACAATGAGCAGTTCTTC
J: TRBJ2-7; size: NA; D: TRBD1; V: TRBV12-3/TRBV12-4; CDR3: CASKLRTGGHEQYF; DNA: TGTGCCAGCAAACTCCGGACAGGGGGCCACGAGCAGTACTTC
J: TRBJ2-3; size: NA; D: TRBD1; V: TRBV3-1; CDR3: CASSLRTGPTDTQYF; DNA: TGTGCCAGCAGCCTCCGGACAGGGCCCACAGATACGCAGTATTTT
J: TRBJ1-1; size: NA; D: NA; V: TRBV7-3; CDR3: CASSSQWDTEAFF; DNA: TGTGCCAGCAGCTCCCAGTGGGACACTGAAGCTTTCTTT
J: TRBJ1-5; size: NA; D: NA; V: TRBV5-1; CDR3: CASSIQGPQHF; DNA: TGCGCCAGCAGCATACAGGGTCCCCAGCATTTT
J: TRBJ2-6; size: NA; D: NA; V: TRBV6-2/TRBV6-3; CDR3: CASSPVGTPNVLTF; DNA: TGTGCCAGCAGTCCTGTCGGGACCCCCAACGTCCTGACTTTC
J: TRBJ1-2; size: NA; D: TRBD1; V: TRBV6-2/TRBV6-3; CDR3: CASSFGTAYGYTF; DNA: TGTGCCAGCAGTTTCGGGACAGCCTATGGCTACACCTTC
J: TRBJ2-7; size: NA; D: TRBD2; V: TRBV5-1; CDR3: CASSPGLAGMAEQYF; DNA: TGCGCCAGCAGCCCCGGACTAGCGGGGATGGCCGAGCAGTACTTC
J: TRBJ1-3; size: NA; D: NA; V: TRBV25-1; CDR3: CASSDEKQGTRGNTIYF; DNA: TGTGCCAGCAGTGATGAAAAACAGGGAACGAGGGGAAACACCATATATTTT
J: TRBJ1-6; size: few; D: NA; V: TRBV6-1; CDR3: CASSTSGTVNSPLHF; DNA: TGTGCCAGCAGCACGTCCGGGACGGTGAATTCACCCCTCCACTTT
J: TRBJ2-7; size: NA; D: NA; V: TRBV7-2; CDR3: CASSLGSQTYEQYF; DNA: TGTGCCAGCAGCTTAGGAAGTCAGACCTACGAGCAGTACTTC
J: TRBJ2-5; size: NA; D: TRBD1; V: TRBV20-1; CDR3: CSARESAGTGGETQYF; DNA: TGCAGTGCTAGAGAATCCGCCGGGACAGGGGGAGAGACCCAGTACTTC
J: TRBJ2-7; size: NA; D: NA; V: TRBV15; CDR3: CATSRSPGRGQSYEQYF; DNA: TGTGCCACCAGCAGGTCCCCAGGGAGAGGACAGTCCTACGAGCAGTACTTC
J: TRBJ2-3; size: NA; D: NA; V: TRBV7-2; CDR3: CASSRRPFTSTDTQYF; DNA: TGTGCCAGCAGCAGAAGACCGTTCACTAGCACAGATACGCAGTATTTT
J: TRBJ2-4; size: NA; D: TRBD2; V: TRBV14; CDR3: CASSQRREASRAGIQYF; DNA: TGTGCCAGCAGCCAGAGACGGGAGGCAAGTCGGGCGGGCATTCAGTACTTC
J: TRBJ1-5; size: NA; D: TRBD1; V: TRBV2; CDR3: CASRTPTGGGQPQHF; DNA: TGTGCCAGCAGGACCCCGACAGGGGGTGGTCAGCCCCAGCATTTT
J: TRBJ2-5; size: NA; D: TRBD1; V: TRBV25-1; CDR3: CASSDSGGTWETQYF; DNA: TGTGCCAGCAGTGACTCAGGGGGCACCTGGGAGACCCAGTACTTC
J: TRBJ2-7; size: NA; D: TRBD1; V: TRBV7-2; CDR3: CASSFAGTGTYEQYF; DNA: TGTGCCAGCAGCTTTGCCGGGACAGGGACCTACGAGCAGTACTTC